This is a list of T cell receptor beta chains from one sample in a study of T-cell reconstitution after alpha-beta-depleted transplantation in children. TCRdb re-derived calls from the PCR reads in MiXCR, one entry per CDR3 protein. The sample comprises 85,000 to 120,000 distinct CDR3 sequences, around 7.8% of which are singletons, and about 16% rests with the top ten. Sequenced here: PBMCs, sampled before TCRalphabeta/CD19-depleted stem cell transplant. The receptor source for this set is a boy between 2 and 15 years old with acute lymphoblastic leukemia, due to receive a stem cell transplant. The CDR3 runs from the conserved cysteine through the conserved F or W. The order of the fields is J gene, V gene, CDR3 protein.

TRBJ2-3 | TRBV20-1 | CSAKGGPLSTDTQYF
TRBJ2-7 | TRBV19 | CASSPGHNYEQYF
TRBJ2-5 | TRBV20-1 | CSARGVGSQETQYF
TRBJ1-2 | TRBV12-3/TRBV12-4 | CASSPTLKISNGYTF
TRBJ1-2 | TRBV4-2 | CASSPGQNYGYTF
TRBJ1-6 | TRBV5-4 | CASSFYNSPLHF
TRBJ2-7 | TRBV20-1 | CSAKGTFDYEQYF
TRBJ2-2 | TRBV6-5 | CASSYSSQGTTGELFF
TRBJ1-4 | TRBV9 | CASSATGGTNEKLFF
TRBJ2-3 | TRBV7-2 | CASSFPSGGAGTQYF
TRBJ1-2 | TRBV20-1 | CSAPNLRGVGARAYGYTF
TRBJ2-1 | TRBV7-2 | CASSFGGGHRNEQFF
TRBJ2-7 | TRBV7-9 | CASSPDRDEQYF
TRBJ1-1 | TRBV11-3 | CASSSLTGTGEAFF
TRBJ2-2 | TRBV14 | CASRTGGHGELFF
TRBJ1-1 | TRBV9 | CASSSNRENTEAFF
TRBJ1-5 | TRBV20-1 | CSAREMGAQPNQPQHF
TRBJ2-5 | TRBV2 | CTISERDAGRYYQETQYF
TRBJ2-1 | TRBV20-1 | CSAARRGGRYNEQFF
TRBJ2-1 | TRBV5-1 | CASSPEGGGADEQFF
TRBJ2-7 | TRBV20-1 | CSARDVRGTSSYEQYF
TRBJ1-2 | TRBV5-1 | CASSSTGYGYTF
TRBJ2-3 | TRBV6-5 | CASRASWTDTQYF
TRBJ1-2 | TRBV28 | CASNLDSYGYTF
TRBJ2-1 | TRBV4-1 | CASRVHSSSSYNEQFF
TRBJ2-5 | TRBV12-3/TRBV12-4 | CASSTRQGMETQYF
TRBJ2-5 | TRBV28 | CASTPRGGQETQYF
TRBJ2-3 | TRBV12-3/TRBV12-4 | CAIQSGQGADTQYF
TRBJ1-2 | TRBV27 | CASSLSDGQGEGYTF
TRBJ2-1 | TRBV5-5 | CASSFSGGPYNEQFF
TRBJ1-1 | TRBV7-8 | CASSSPGGSPATEAFF
TRBJ2-3 | TRBV5-1 | CASSFVGASGGGTDTQYF
TRBJ2-3 | TRBV7-3 | CASSSSGATTDTQYF
TRBJ2-1 | TRBV5-6 | CASSPGVGEQFF
TRBJ2-7 | TRBV7-9 | CASSGDRTTYEQYF
TRBJ2-1 | TRBV6-4 | CASSPGQGANEQFF
TRBJ2-3 | TRBV21-1 | CASSKGDRNTTDTQYF
TRBJ2-3 | TRBV14 | CASSQGDYTDTQYF
TRBJ1-6 | TRBV7-2 | CASSLGGRANSPLHF
TRBJ2-3 | TRBV4-3 | CASSQGQGDTQYF
TRBJ2-5 | TRBV5-1 | CASRTSSGKETQYF
TRBJ1-3 | TRBV7-9 | CASSWGSLLSGNTIYF
TRBJ1-2 | TRBV20-1 | CSARDRSYGVDGYTF
TRBJ2-1 | TRBV5-6 | CASSQWGLAFSGLNEQFF
TRBJ1-1 | TRBV21-1 | CASSKAPATQGWMNTEAFF
TRBJ2-3 | TRBV5-1 | CASSPGRLAGGPTDTQYF
TRBJ2-7 | TRBV20-1 | CSARNSGTGRLEQYF
TRBJ1-2 | TRBV12-3/TRBV12-4 | CASSSWTGGEYYGYTF
TRBJ1-1 | TRBV4-2 | CAATREGTEAFF
TRBJ2-3 | TRBV7-1 | CASSSKGGASADTQYF
TRBJ2-3 | TRBV29-1 | CSVGGGTGGSGTDTQYF
TRBJ2-5 | TRBV5-6 | CASSFVTSGGSETQYF
TRBJ2-7 | TRBV10-2 | CASRGQSYEQYF
TRBJ1-1 | TRBV6-4 | CASRDQGAEAFF